The entry that follows covers one TCR beta chain sequence. This sample stems from a study of T cells after yellow fever vaccination. Trimming took off 1 base at V and 2 bases at J, with 10 bases between the two ends. This CDR3 is built from 15 residues. Germline CDR1 MDHEN, CDR2 SYDVKM. TCRdb reanalysed the 5' RACE reads using MiXCR and keeps one entry per CDR3 protein. The sample carries around 300,000 distinct CDR3 sequences, 4.1% recorded once. The specimen was PBMCs, collected 5 days after the yellow fever booster vaccination. The TCR originated in a man aged 18 to 35 who received the YFV17D yellow fever vaccine. The chain couples TRBV28 to TRBJ2-3; a possible D gene is TRBD2 (6 bases). The CDR3 sequence: CASSLSWRVTDTQYF. As DNA, the CDR3 is TGTGCCAGCAGTTTATCGTGGAGGGTCACAGATACGCAGTATTTT.